A selection of T cell receptor beta chains follows, all from one sample in a study of neurological immune-mediated disorders. MiXCR, applied by TCRdb to the 5' RACE reads, yields one record per CDR3 protein. The table has around 130,000 distinct CDR3 sequences, more than 2.5% seen once; the top ten hold roughly 1.3%. Sequences were obtained from PBMCs. Source of these receptors: a young woman with multiple sclerosis. Each CDR3 is given with its conserved first and last residue. Each record gives: CDR3 protein, CDR3 DNA, D gene, clone size, CDR3 length, J gene, V gene. D genes are given only for firm matches. A clone size is listed for some rows: how often the clone was seen (once, few, many), or a class if it is expanded.

CASSLRPVSNQPQHF	TGTGCCAGCAGTTTAAGGCCAGTTAGCAATCAGCCCCAGCATTTT	NA	many	15	TRBJ1-5	TRBV12-3/TRBV12-4
CASGPSGEGQGYTF	TGTGCCAGCGGACCCTCGGGAGAAGGTCAGGGCTACACCTTC	NA	few	14	TRBJ1-2	TRBV7-7
CSVANFDSNTGELFF	TGCAGCGTTGCTAATTTTGACAGTAACACCGGGGAGCTGTTTTTT	NA	many	15	TRBJ2-2	TRBV29-1
CSASPGQLNSGNTIYF	TGCAGTGCTTCACCGGGACAGCTAAACTCTGGAAACACCATATATTTT	TRBD1	many	16	TRBJ1-3	TRBV20-1
CASSLWGRATEAFF	TGTGCCAGCAGCCTTTGGGGGAGGGCCACTGAAGCTTTCTTT	NA	many	14	TRBJ1-1	TRBV14
CASSLAGTTYEQYF	TGTGCCAGCAGCTTGGCCGGGACAACCTACGAGCAGTACTTC	NA	many	14	TRBJ2-7	TRBV7-9
CASSLGTGTDTQYF	TGTGCCAGCAGCTTGGGCACCGGCACAGATACGCAGTATTTT	NA	many	14	TRBJ2-3	TRBV7-9
CASSLEGQGGYGYTF	TGTGCCAGCAGCTTAGAAGGACAGGGAGGATATGGCTACACCTTC	TRBD1	many	15	TRBJ1-2	TRBV7-9
CASSLGTSGETQYF	TGTGCCAGCAGTTTAGGGACTAGCGGGGAGACCCAGTACTTC	TRBD2	many	14	TRBJ2-5	TRBV12-3/TRBV12-4
CASSFSGDNQPQHF	TGTGCCAGCAGCTTTTCAGGGGATAATCAGCCCCAGCATTTT	NA	many	14	TRBJ1-5	TRBV7-2
CATSRGGGLAGSTDTQYF	TGTGCCACCAGCAGGGGAGGCGGACTAGCGGGAAGCACAGATACGCAGTATTTT	TRBD2	many	18	TRBJ2-3	TRBV15
CAAQGGEGYNEQFF	TGTGCCGCACAGGGGGGGGAAGGATACAATGAGCAGTTCTTC	NA	NA	14	TRBJ2-1	TRBV10-3
CASSLVKTGGHYEQYF	TGTGCCAGCAGCTTAGTTAAAACGGGGGGGCACTACGAGCAGTACTTC	TRBD2	many	16	TRBJ2-7	TRBV7-2
CASSLNRVANYGYTF	TGTGCCAGCAGCCTGAATCGGGTGGCTAACTATGGCTACACCTTC	NA	many	15	TRBJ1-2	TRBV4-2
CSAARDRGPRSYEQYF	TGCAGTGCTGCGAGGGACAGGGGGCCCAGGTCCTACGAGCAGTACTTC	TRBD1	many	16	TRBJ2-7	TRBV20-1
CASSLAATGAGYTEAFF	TGTGCCAGCAGCTTAGCGGCGACAGGGGCGGGGTACACTGAAGCTTTCTTT	TRBD1	many	17	TRBJ1-1	TRBV7-2
CASSYDRGGQPQHF	TGTGCCAGCAGTTACGACAGGGGAGGACAGCCCCAGCATTTT	TRBD1	many	14	TRBJ1-5	TRBV6-6
CSARSGINQPQHF	TGCAGTGCTAGGTCCGGGATAAATCAGCCCCAGCATTTT	NA	many	13	TRBJ1-5	TRBV20-1
CASSSSGSGELFF	TGTGCCAGCAGCTCCAGCGGAAGCGGGGAGCTGTTTTTT	NA	few	13	TRBJ2-2	TRBV7-2
CASSSLAGSGEQYF	TGTGCCAGCAGTTCCTTAGCGGGATCCGGCGAGCAGTACTTC	TRBD2	many	14	TRBJ2-7	TRBV12-3/TRBV12-4
CASSPRTGYDYGYTF	TGCGCCAGCAGCCCGAGGACAGGCTATGACTATGGCTACACCTTC	TRBD1	NA	15	TRBJ1-2	TRBV5-1
CASSQEGRTNNEQFF	TGCGCCAGCAGCCAAGAAGGTAGGACTAACAATGAGCAGTTCTTC	NA	few	15	TRBJ2-1	TRBV4-3
CSASTSGGAYITYNEQFF	TGCAGTGCTTCGACTAGCGGGGGCGCTTATATCACTTACAATGAGCAGTTCTTC	TRBD2	many	18	TRBJ2-1	TRBV20-1
CSARTGQAKNIQYF	TGCAGTGCTAGGACGGGGCAAGCCAAAAACATTCAGTACTTC	NA	many	14	TRBJ2-4	TRBV20-1
CATSFGQGAKQPQHF	TGTGCCACCAGTTTTGGTCAGGGGGCCAAGCAGCCCCAGCATTTT	TRBD1	many	15	TRBJ1-5	TRBV15
CASSLDGARETQYF	TGTGCCAGCAGCTTGGACGGCGCGAGGGAGACCCAGTACTTC	NA	many	14	TRBJ2-5	TRBV7-6
CASSLYRGFNLAKNIQYF	TGTGCCAGCAGTTTATACAGGGGTTTTAATCTAGCCAAAAACATTCAGTACTTC	TRBD1	many	18	TRBJ2-4	TRBV12-3/TRBV12-4
CASSRDRAWTDTQYF	TGTGCCAGCAGCAGAGACAGGGCCTGGACAGATACGCAGTATTTT	TRBD1	many	15	TRBJ2-3	TRBV6-5
CASSLRFGHQGIYEQYF	TGCGCCAGCAGCTTGCGTTTCGGACACCAAGGAATCTACGAGCAGTACTTC	NA	many	17	TRBJ2-7	TRBV5-1
CASSLEQHYSNQPQHF	TGTGCCAGCAGCTTGGAACAGCATTATAGCAATCAGCCCCAGCATTTT	NA	many	16	TRBJ1-5	TRBV5-5
CSARDFSSGYEQYF	TGCAGTGCTAGAGATTTTTCTAGCGGGTACGAGCAGTACTTC	TRBD2	NA	14	TRBJ2-7	TRBV20-1
CASSHSGGAADTQYF	TGCGCCAGCAGCCATAGCGGGGGGGCCGCAGATACGCAGTATTTT	TRBD2	many	15	TRBJ2-3	TRBV5-1
CASSDETGWSPLHF	TGTGCCAGCAGCGACGAGACAGGCTGGTCACCCCTCCACTTT	NA	NA	14	TRBJ1-6	TRBV9
CSARGAGWNTEAFF	TGCAGTGCTAGAGGCGCAGGTTGGAACACTGAAGCTTTCTTT	NA	few	14	TRBJ1-1	TRBV20-1
CASSQADEQYF	TGTGCCAGCTCACAGGCCGACGAGCAGTACTTC	NA	many	11	TRBJ2-7	TRBV18
CASTPLGLGTEAFF	TGTGCCAGCACGCCATTAGGATTAGGCACTGAAGCTTTCTTT	NA	few	14	TRBJ1-1	TRBV12-3/TRBV12-4
CASSLNRVYTEAFF	TGTGCCAGCAGCTTGAACAGGGTTTACACTGAAGCTTTCTTT	NA	many	14	TRBJ1-1	TRBV11-2
CASSLWAGGGYEQYF	TGCGCCAGCAGCTTGTGGGCGGGAGGAGGGTACGAGCAGTACTTC	TRBD2	many	15	TRBJ2-7	TRBV5-1
CASSLENSPLHF	TGTGCCAGCAGCTTAGAGAATTCACCCCTCCACTTT	NA	many	12	TRBJ1-6	TRBV7-8
CASSLRGPDSLIVGQYF	TGTGCCAGCAGTTTAAGGGGGCCGGACTCCTTAATTGTTGGGCAGTACTTC	TRBD1	many	17	TRBJ2-7	TRBV12-3/TRBV12-4
CASNRAYSNQPQHF	TGTGCCAGCAATAGAGCATATAGCAATCAGCCCCAGCATTTT	NA	many	14	TRBJ1-5	TRBV6-2/TRBV6-3
CSVRGLGDYNEQFF	TGCAGCGTGCGGGGACTAGGGGACTACAATGAGCAGTTCTTC	TRBD2	many	14	TRBJ2-1	TRBV29-1
CASSSGELAASTDTQYF	TGTGCCAGCAGCTCGGGGGAACTAGCGGCTAGCACAGATACGCAGTATTTT	TRBD2	NA	17	TRBJ2-3	TRBV7-9
CASSLVGTQTYEQYF	TGTGCCAGCAGCTTAGTAGGGACACAAACTTACGAGCAGTACTTC	NA	many	15	TRBJ2-7	TRBV7-2
CSASRQRNTEAFF	TGCAGTGCTAGTAGACAGCGTAACACTGAAGCTTTCTTT	NA	many	13	TRBJ1-1	TRBV20-1
CASSTTLGQGRVGETQYF	TGTGCCAGCAGCACTACCCTGGGACAGGGGAGAGTCGGAGAGACCCAGTACTTC	TRBD1	many	18	TRBJ2-5	TRBV2
CASSSAGGSGANVLTF	TGCGCCAGCAGCTCGGCAGGGGGGTCTGGGGCCAACGTCCTGACTTTC	NA	many	16	TRBJ2-6	TRBV5-1
CASSVKRGGLSTDTQYF	TGTGCCAGCAGTGTAAAGCGGGGGGGCCTGAGCACAGATACGCAGTATTTT	TRBD2	many	17	TRBJ2-3	TRBV25-1
CASSRQAFSSEQFF	TGCGCCAGCAGCAGACAGGCATTTAGCAGTGAGCAGTTCTTC	NA	many	14	TRBJ2-1	TRBV4-1
CASSLRVQPQHF	TGTGCCAGCAGCCTCCGGGTCCAGCCCCAGCATTTT	NA	few	12	TRBJ1-5	TRBV7-8
CSAASLHSYEQYF	TGCAGTGCTGCTAGCTTACACTCCTACGAGCAGTACTTC	NA	many	13	TRBJ2-7	TRBV20-1
CATRKSWGQGSYEQYF	TGTGCCACCAGAAAGTCCTGGGGACAGGGTAGCTACGAGCAGTACTTC	TRBD1	many	16	TRBJ2-7	TRBV24-1
CATSPGTSSYNEQFF	TGTGCCACCAGTCCGGGCACCAGCTCCTACAATGAGCAGTTCTTC	NA	many	15	TRBJ2-1	TRBV24-1
CASSFPSRRVDYGYTF	TGTGCCAGCAGTTTCCCCTCTCGCAGGGTAGACTATGGCTACACCTTC	NA	many	16	TRBJ1-2	TRBV28
CANPGPPGLNVSYEQYF	TGTGCCAACCCAGGTCCGCCGGGACTAAACGTCTCCTACGAGCAGTACTTC	NA	many	17	TRBJ2-7	TRBV21-1